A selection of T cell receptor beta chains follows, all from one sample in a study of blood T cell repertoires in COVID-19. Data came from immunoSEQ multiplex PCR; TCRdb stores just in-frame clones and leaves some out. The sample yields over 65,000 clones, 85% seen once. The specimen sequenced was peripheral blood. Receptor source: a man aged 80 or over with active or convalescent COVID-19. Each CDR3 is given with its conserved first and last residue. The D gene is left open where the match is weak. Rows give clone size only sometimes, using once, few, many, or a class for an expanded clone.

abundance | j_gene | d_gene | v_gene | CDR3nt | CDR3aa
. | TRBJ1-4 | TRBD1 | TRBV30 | TGTGCCTGGAGCCTGCGGGGACAGGGAAATGAAAAACTGTTTTTT | CAWSLRGQGNEKLFF
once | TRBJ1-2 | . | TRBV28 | TGTGCCAGCAGTTTACCAACAGGGCCCTCTGGCTGGACCTTC | CASSLPTGPSGWTF
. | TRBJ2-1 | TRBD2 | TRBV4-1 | TGCGCCAGCAGGAGCGGGACTTCCAGGTACAATGAGCAGTTCTTC | CASRSGTSRYNEQFF
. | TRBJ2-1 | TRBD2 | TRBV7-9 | TGTGCCAGCCATAGCGGGAGCGGTCTCAGCAATGAGCAGTTCTTC | CASHSGSGLSNEQFF
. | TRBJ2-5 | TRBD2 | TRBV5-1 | TGCGCCAGCAGCCGGGGGGATAAAGAGACCCAGTACTTC | CASSRGDKETQYF
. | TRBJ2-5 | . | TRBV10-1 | TGCGCCAGCAGTGGCAGGGGACAAGAGACCCAGTACTTC | CASSGRGQETQYF
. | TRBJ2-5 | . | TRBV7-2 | TGTGCCAGCAGCCCCCGATACACAGAAGAGACCCAGTACTTC | CASSPRYTEETQYF
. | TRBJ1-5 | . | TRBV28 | TGTGCCAGCAGTGCTTTAGGCAGGGTCAATCAGCCCCAGCATTTT | CASSALGRVNQPQHF
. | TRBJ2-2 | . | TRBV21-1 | TGTGCCAGCAGCAGTAACAGGCGCCGATTAAACACCGGGGAGCTGTTTTTT | CASSSNRRRLNTGELFF
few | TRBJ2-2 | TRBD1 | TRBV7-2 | TGTGCCAGCGGGGACAGGGGGGGTACTATAACCGGGGAGCTGTTTTTT | CASGDRGGTITGELFF
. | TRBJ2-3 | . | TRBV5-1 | TGCGCCAGCAGCACACAGACAGGAACTACAGATACGCAGTATTTT | CASSTQTGTTDTQYF
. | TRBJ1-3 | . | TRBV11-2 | TGTGCCAGCAGCACGGGGGGGTTCTCTGGAAACACCATATATTTT | CASSTGGFSGNTIYF
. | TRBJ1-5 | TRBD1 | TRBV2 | TGTGCCAGCAGCTACGGGACAGTAGGGAATCAGCCCCAGCATTTT | CASSYGTVGNQPQHF
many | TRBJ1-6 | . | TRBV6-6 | TGTGCCAGCAGAGACACGGCCAGGGAAAATTCACCCCTCCACTTT | CASRDTARENSPLHF
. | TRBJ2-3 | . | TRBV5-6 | TGTGCCAGCAGCCCCGCAGATACGCAGTATTTT | CASSPADTQYF
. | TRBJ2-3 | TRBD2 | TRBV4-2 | TGTGCCAGCGCACGTCCGGGGGGGCAGACAAATACGCAGTATTTT | CASARPGGQTNTQYF
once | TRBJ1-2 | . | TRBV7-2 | TGTGCCAGCAGCTTAACTGCGGGCTATGGCTACACCTTC | CASSLTAGYGYTF
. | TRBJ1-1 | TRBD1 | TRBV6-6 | TGTGCCAGCAGTTCACAGGGGGAAGCTTTCTTT | CASSSQGEAFF
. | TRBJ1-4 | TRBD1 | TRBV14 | TGTGCCAGCAGCCATCTCCCGGGACAGGGGTCTGAAAAACTGTTTTTT | CASSHLPGQGSEKLFF
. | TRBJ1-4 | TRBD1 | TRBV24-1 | TGTGCCACCAGTGAGAAACGACAGGGGGCACCTAATGAAAAACTGTTTTTT | CATSEKRQGAPNEKLFF
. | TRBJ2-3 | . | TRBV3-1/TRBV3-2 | TGTGCCAGCAGCCAAGGACCTAGCGTGGCAGATACGCAGTATTTT | CASSQGPSVADTQYF
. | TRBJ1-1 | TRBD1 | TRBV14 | TGTGCCAGCAGCCGACAGGGTTGGGTTGGCACTGAAGCTTTCTTT | CASSRQGWVGTEAFF
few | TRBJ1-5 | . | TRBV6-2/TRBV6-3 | TGTGCCAGCAGTTCGAACAGGGCCCTTAGCAATCAGCCCCAGCATTTT | CASSSNRALSNQPQHF
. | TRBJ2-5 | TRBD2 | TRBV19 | TGTGCCAGTACTGGGACTAGCGGAGAGACCCAGTACTTC | CASTGTSGETQYF
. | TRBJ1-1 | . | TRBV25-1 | TGTGCCAGCAGCGAAAGTGGGGACATGAACACTGAAGCTTTCTTT | CASSESGDMNTEAFF
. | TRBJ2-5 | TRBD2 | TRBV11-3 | TGTGCCAGCAGCTTAGCGGGAGGGGGGGAGACCCAGTACTTC | CASSLAGGGETQYF
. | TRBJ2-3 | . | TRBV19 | TGTGCCAGTCAGACGGGGGACAGATACACAGATACGCAGTATTTT | CASQTGDRYTDTQYF
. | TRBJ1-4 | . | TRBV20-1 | TGCAGTGCACCCCGCGGGGAAAAACTGTTTTTT | CSAPRGEKLFF
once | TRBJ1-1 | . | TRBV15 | TGTGCCACCAGCAGAGATAGGGGCCGCCCTGAAGCTTTCTTT | CATSRDRGRPEAFF
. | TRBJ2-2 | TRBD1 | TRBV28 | TGTGCCAGCGGGACAGGGCACACCGGGGAGCTGTTTTTT | CASGTGHTGELFF
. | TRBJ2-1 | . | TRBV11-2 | TGTGCCAGCAGCGCCTCACCACACGACAATGAGCAGTTCTTC | CASSASPHDNEQFF
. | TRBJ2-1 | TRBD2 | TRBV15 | TGTGCCACCAGCAGGCCTAGCGGGAGGGACAATGAGCAGTTCTTC | CATSRPSGRDNEQFF
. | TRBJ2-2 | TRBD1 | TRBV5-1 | TGCGCCAGCAGCTTGTTAGGACAGGGCAGCGGGGAGCTGTTTTTT | CASSLLGQGSGELFF
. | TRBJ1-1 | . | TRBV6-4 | TGTGCCAGCAGTCCCTCACAGGGAAACACTGAAGCTTTCTTT | CASSPSQGNTEAFF
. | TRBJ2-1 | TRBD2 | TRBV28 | TGTGCCAGCAGTTTAGGGCGGGGGAGCGAGTTCTTC | CASSLGRGSEFF
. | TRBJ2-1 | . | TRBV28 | TGTGCCACCCACACGACAGGCGCCTACAATGAGCAGTTCTTC | CATHTTGAYNEQFF
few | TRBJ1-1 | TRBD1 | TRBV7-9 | TGTGCCAGCAGCTTTCTAAAAGGGACAGGGAAAATTGAAGCTTTCTTT | CASSFLKGTGKIEAFF
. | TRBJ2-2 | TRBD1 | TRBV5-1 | TGCGCCAGCAGCCCTTTGACAGGGGAGAGCACCGGGGAGCTGTTTTTT | CASSPLTGESTGELFF
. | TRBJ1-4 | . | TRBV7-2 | TGTGCCAGCAGCCGCCAGACAGGAACTAATGAAAAACTGTTTTTT | CASSRQTGTNEKLFF
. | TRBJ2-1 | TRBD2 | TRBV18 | TGTGCCAGCTCACCAGTGCGGGAGGGCCTAGCTGAGCAGTTCTTC | CASSPVREGLAEQFF
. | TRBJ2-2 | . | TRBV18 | TGTGCCAGCTCACCACTTATCAGGGCCGTCACGAACACCGGGGAGCTGTTTTTT | CASSPLIRAVTNTGELFF
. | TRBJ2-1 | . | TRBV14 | TGTGCCAGCAGCCAAGGCCGAATGTGGGCAAATGAGCAGTTCTTC | CASSQGRMWANEQFF
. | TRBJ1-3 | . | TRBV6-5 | TGTGCCAGCAGCATGACTAATGGAAACACCATATATTTT | CASSMTNGNTIYF
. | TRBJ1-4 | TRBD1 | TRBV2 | TGTGCCAGCTACGGGACAGGGGGCGCGACACAGGAAAAACTGTTTTTT | CASYGTGGATQEKLFF
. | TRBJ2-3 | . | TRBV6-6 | TGTGCCAGCAGTTACTACTTCGGGCGGAGGACAGATACGCAGTATTTT | CASSYYFGRRTDTQYF
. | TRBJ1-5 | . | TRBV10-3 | TGTGCCATCAGTGAAGGGGCACGGCAGCCCCAGCATTTT | CAISEGARQPQHF
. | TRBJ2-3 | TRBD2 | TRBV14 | TGTGCCAGCAGCCAAATGGGGGGACTATATGCCACAGATACGCAGTATTTT | CASSQMGGLYATDTQYF
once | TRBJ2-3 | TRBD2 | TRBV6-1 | TGTGCCAGCAGTGAAGGACCGGGACTAGCGGCGCAGTATTTT | CASSEGPGLAAQYF
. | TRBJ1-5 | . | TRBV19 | TGTGCCAGTAGTATGGGCAGCAATCAGCCCCAGCATTTT | CASSMGSNQPQHF
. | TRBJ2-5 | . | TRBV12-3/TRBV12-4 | TGTGCCAGCAGCCCCGGACTGATAGAGACCCAGTACTTC | CASSPGLIETQYF
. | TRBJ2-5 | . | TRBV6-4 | TGTGCCAGCAGTGCAGGGTTTGGGGAGACCCAGTACTTC | CASSAGFGETQYF
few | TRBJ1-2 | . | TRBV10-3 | TGTGCCATCAGTGATTTATCGGACTATGGCTACACCTTC | CAISDLSDYGYTF
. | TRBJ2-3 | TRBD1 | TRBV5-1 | TGCGCCAGCAGCCTGACAGGGACACCTAGCACAGATACGCAGTATTTT | CASSLTGTPSTDTQYF
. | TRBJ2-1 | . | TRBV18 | TGTGCCAGCTCCAGGGATTACTCCTACAATGAGCAGTTCTTC | CASSRDYSYNEQFF